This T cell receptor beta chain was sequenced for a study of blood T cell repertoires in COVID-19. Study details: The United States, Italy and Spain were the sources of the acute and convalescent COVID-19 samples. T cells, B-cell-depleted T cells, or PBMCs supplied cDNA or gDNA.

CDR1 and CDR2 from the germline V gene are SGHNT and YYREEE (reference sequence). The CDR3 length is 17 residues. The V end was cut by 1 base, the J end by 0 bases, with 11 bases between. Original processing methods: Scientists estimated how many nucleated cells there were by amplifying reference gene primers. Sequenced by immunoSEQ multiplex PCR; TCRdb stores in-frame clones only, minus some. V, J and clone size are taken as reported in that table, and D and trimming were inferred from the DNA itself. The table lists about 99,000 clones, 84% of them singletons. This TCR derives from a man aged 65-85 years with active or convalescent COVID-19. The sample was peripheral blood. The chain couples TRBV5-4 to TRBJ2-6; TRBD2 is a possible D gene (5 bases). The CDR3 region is CASSLRERPSGANVLTF. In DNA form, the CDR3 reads TGTGCCAGCAGCTTGAGGGAGCGCCCCTCTGGGGCCAACGTCCTGACTTTC.